This T cell receptor (beta chain) was documented in a study of blood T cell repertoires in COVID-19. Study information: The United States, Italy and Spain provided the acute and convalescent COVID-19 samples.

The assay was immunoSEQ multiplex PCR, and TCRdb's table has in-frame clones only and misses some. The sample lists some 80,000 clones; roughly four fifths were seen once. Germline V gene data show CDR1 as SGHTA and CDR2 as FQGNSA. V was shortened by 1 base and J by 4 bases, with 10 bases between the two germline ends. CDR3 length: 14 residues. Material: peripheral blood. V is TRBV7-2 and J is TRBJ1-1; D is unclear. The sequence came from a woman of 80 years or more with active or convalescent COVID-19. The CDR3 reads CASSLDGESTEAFF. As DNA, the CDR3 is TGTGCCAGCAGCTTAGACGGTGAGAGCACTGAAGCTTTCTTT. Supplemented by reference TRBV7-2 and TRBJ1-1, the full variable domain reads GAGVSQSPSNKVTEKGKDVELRCDPISGHTALYWYRQSLGQGLEFLIYFQGNSAPDKSGLPSDRFSAERTGGSVSTLTIQRTQQEDSAVYLCASSLDGESTEAFFGQGTRLTVV.